What follows describes a single T cell receptor (beta chain). The template was genomic DNA from peripheral blood, not RNA. This entry belongs to a study of T cell repertoires in aging, cancer and after chemotherapy. Study-level information: Healthy donor repertoires were recorded over several months to years and showed clear clonal overlap.

The CDR3 has 17 amino acids. V lost 1 base and J 1 base, leaving 15 bases between the germline ends. Multiplex touch-down PCR with TRB-A/B primers amplified rearranged V-D-J TRB sequences. MiXCR, run by TCRdb on the multiplex PCR reads, gives a single entry per CDR3 protein. The repertoire has about 6,000 distinct CDR3 sequences, approximately 39% of them found once; the top ten carry over 45%. The source is a human donor in good health. The specimen was blood. The chain carries TRBV5-3 and TRBJ1-3; D is ambiguous. TRBV5-3 is an ORF for which the function is uncertain. CDR3 in amino acids: CARSLRNSHRSGNTIYF. The CDR3 nucleotides read TGTGCCAGAAGCTTGCGAAACAGTCACCGATCTGGAAACACCATATATTTT.